This entry features one T cell receptor beta chain sequence. PCR employed 60 Vbeta and 13 Jbeta primers. The repertoire was sequenced with immunoSEQ multiplex PCR; TCRdb's copy has only in-frame clones and lacks some. The sample has 150,000 to 250,000 clones; the top ten hold 0.74%. The sample belongs to a study of cytomegalovirus exposure and HLA in healthy donors. Germline V lookup: CDR1 MNHEY, CDR2 SVGAGI. The CDR3 totals 14 residues. Trimming removed 8 bases from V and 3 bases from J, with 16 bases in between. The sequence was collected from a boy aged 10-17 years in good health and CMV-seronegative. The sequenced sample was PBMCs. The gene calls are TRBV6-5 and TRBJ1-1; weak D call: TRBD1 (5 bases). The DNA for the CDR3 is TGTGCCAGCCTGTCAGGGAGGAGGGACACTGAAGCTTTCTTT. Amino acids: CASLSGRRDTEAFF.